This is a list of T cell receptor beta chains from one sample in a study of shared clonotypes between healthy human individuals. Libraries were prepared by immunoSEQ multiplex PCR; TCRdb keeps only in-frame clonotypes and omits some of them. The sample holds 2 million to 3 million clones, roughly 92% seen once. The sequencing sample was made of naive CD4+ T cells sorted from blood. The receptors originated from a man between 18 and 35 years old in good health. The CDR3 runs from the conserved cysteine through the conserved F or W. Fields, in order: CDR3 DNA, CDR3 protein, clone size, J gene, V gene, D gene. The D gene is left open where the match is weak. Expanded clones get a size class; other rows say once, few or many, or leave the size out.

CDR3nt: TGTGCCAGCAGCTTAGGGCCTCCTTCGCCAGAGACCCAGTACTTC
CDR3aa: CASSLGPPSPETQYF
abundance: -
j_gene: TRBJ2-5
v_gene: TRBV11-3
d_gene: -

CDR3nt: TGCGCCAGCAGCCAAGGGTGGGCGCTAGCGGGCCCTCAGTTCTTC
CDR3aa: CASSQGWALAGPQFF
abundance: -
j_gene: TRBJ2-1
v_gene: TRBV4-1
d_gene: TRBD2

CDR3nt: TGTGCCAGCAGCCTCCCTATGGATGAGCAGTTCTTC
CDR3aa: CASSLPMDEQFF
abundance: -
j_gene: TRBJ2-1
v_gene: TRBV5-4
d_gene: -

CDR3nt: TGCGCCAGCAGCCTCCTCATCAGGGGTACGCAGCCCCAGCATTTT
CDR3aa: CASSLLIRGTQPQHF
abundance: -
j_gene: TRBJ1-5
v_gene: TRBV23-1
d_gene: -

CDR3nt: TGTGCCAGCAGCTCCCTATACGAGCAGTACTTC
CDR3aa: CASSSLYEQYF
abundance: -
j_gene: TRBJ2-7
v_gene: TRBV11-2
d_gene: -

CDR3nt: TGCGCCAGCAGCTTGGACAGGGGGGTCTCTGGAAACACCATATATTTT
CDR3aa: CASSLDRGVSGNTIYF
abundance: -
j_gene: TRBJ1-3
v_gene: TRBV5-1
d_gene: TRBD1

CDR3nt: TGTGCCAGTAGTATGCTTCGGGGGGCCGCCTACAATGAGCAGTTCTTC
CDR3aa: CASSMLRGAAYNEQFF
abundance: -
j_gene: TRBJ2-1
v_gene: TRBV19
d_gene: -

CDR3nt: TGCAGCGTTGAGGTCCAGGGCGATACTGAAGCTTTCTTT
CDR3aa: CSVEVQGDTEAFF
abundance: -
j_gene: TRBJ1-1
v_gene: TRBV29-1
d_gene: -

CDR3nt: TGCGTTCGGGGGATCCCAAATTCACCCCTCCACTTT
CDR3aa: CVRGIPNSPLHF
abundance: -
j_gene: TRBJ1-6
v_gene: TRBV29-1
d_gene: -

CDR3nt: TGTGCCAGCTCACCGGGACAGGGCGAACCGAACACTGAAGCTTTCTTT
CDR3aa: CASSPGQGEPNTEAFF
abundance: few
j_gene: TRBJ1-1
v_gene: TRBV18
d_gene: TRBD1

CDR3nt: TGTGCCAGCAGTTCAGGGGGCTACGAGCAGTACTTC
CDR3aa: CASSSGGYEQYF
abundance: -
j_gene: TRBJ2-7
v_gene: TRBV2
d_gene: TRBD1